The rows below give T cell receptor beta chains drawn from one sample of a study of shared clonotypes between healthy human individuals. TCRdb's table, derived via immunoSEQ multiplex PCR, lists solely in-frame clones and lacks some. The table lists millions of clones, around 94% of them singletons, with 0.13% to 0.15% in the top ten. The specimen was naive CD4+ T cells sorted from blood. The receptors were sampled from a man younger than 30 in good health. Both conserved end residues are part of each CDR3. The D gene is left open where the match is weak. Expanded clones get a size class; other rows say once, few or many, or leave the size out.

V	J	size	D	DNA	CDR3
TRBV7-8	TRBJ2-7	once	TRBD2	TGTGCCAGCAGCTCCGGACTAGCGGGAGCCGAGCAGTACTTC	CASSSGLAGAEQYF
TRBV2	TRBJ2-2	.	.	TGTGCCAGCAGTACTACCAACACCGGGGAGCTGTTTTTT	CASSTTNTGELFF
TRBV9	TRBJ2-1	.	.	TGTGCCAGCAGCGTAGTAGCGCTAGCGCTCTACAATGAGCAGTTCTTC	CASSVVALALYNEQFF
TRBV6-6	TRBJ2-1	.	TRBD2	TGTGCCAGCAGTCTGCAACTAGCGGCCAACAATGAGCAGTTCTTC	CASSLQLAANNEQFF
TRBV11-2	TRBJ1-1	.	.	TGTGCCAGCAGCCCCTGGACTGACTACACTGAAGCTTTCTTT	CASSPWTDYTEAFF
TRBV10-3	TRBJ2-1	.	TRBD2	TGTGCCATCAGTGGTACTAGCGGGGGGCCGAATGAGCAGTTCTTC	CAISGTSGGPNEQFF
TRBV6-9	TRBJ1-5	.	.	TGTGCCAGAGCGGGACTCCGCATTTATCTTTATAGCAATCAGCCCCAGCATTTT	CARAGLRIYLYSNQPQHF
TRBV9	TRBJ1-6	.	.	TGTGCCAGCAACTCAGGGTCCCCCATTTCACCCCTCCACTTT	CASNSGSPISPLHF
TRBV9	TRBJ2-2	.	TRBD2	TGTGCCAGCAGCGCCAGACTAGCGGGGGGCTCGAACACCGGGGAGCTGTTTTTT	CASSARLAGGSNTGELFF
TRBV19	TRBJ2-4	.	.	TGTGCCAGTAGTATTCGGGGAAAAAACATTCAGTACTTC	CASSIRGKNIQYF
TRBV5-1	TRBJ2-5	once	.	TGCGCCAGCAGCTTGGGGACGGGGGCAGAGACCCAGTACTTC	CASSLGTGAETQYF
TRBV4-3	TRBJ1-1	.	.	TGCGCCAGCAGCCAAGTCTCCTTCTTCCCCCGTATGAACACTGAAGCTTTCTTT	CASSQVSFFPRMNTEAFF
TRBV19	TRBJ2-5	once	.	TGTGCCAGTAGAGAGGCAAGGGGGACCCAGTACTTC	CASREARGTQYF
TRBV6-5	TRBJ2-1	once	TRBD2	TGTGCCAGCAATCCGGGACTAGCGGGAGTAAGTGAGCAGTTCTTC	CASNPGLAGVSEQFF
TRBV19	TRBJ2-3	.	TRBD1	TGTGCCAGTAGTCCGGGACAGGGAGAATCAGATACGCAGTATTTT	CASSPGQGESDTQYF
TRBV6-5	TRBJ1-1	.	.	TGTGCCAGCAGCCGAGCCGACAGGTCAACTGAAGCTTTCTTT	CASSRADRSTEAFF
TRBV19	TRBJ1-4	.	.	TGTGCCAGTAGTCCGTCCACGGGCAGGGCCTTGGAAAAACTGTTTTTT	CASSPSTGRALEKLFF
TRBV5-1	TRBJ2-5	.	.	TGCGCCAGCAGCTTGTCCAGGAACCAAGAGACCCAGTACTTC	CASSLSRNQETQYF
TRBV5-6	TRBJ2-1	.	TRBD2	TGTGCCAGCAGCTTAATCGGACTAGCGGACACTAAAAATGAGCAGTTCTTC	CASSLIGLADTKNEQFF
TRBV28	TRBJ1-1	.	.	TGTGCCAGCAGTTCTCAGGCCGTTCCATACACTGAAGCTTTCTTT	CASSSQAVPYTEAFF
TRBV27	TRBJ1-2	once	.	TGTGCCAGCAGTTTAAGCGGGGACTATGGCTACACCTTC	CASSLSGDYGYTF
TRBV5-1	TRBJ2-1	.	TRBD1	TGCGCCAGCAGCCTGACAGGGGGCATGCCCAATGAGCAGTTCTTC	CASSLTGGMPNEQFF
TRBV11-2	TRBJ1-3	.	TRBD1	TGTGCCAGCAGCTTATGGGACAGGGCTGGAAACACCATATATTTT	CASSLWDRAGNTIYF
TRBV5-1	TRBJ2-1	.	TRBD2	TGCGCCAGCAGCTCACTATCGGGGGGTGAGCAGTTCTTC	CASSSLSGGEQFF
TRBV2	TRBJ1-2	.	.	TGTGCCAGCATGTTCGGAGCTAACTATGGCTACACCTTC	CASMFGANYGYTF
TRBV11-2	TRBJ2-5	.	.	TGTGCCAGCAGCCCTCTCTCCCCTCGAAGGCTCCAAGAGACCCAGTACTTC	CASSPLSPRRLQETQYF
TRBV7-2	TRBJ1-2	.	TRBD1	TGTGCCAGCAGCTTAGCGCTCTACGGGACAGGAACCCCCTACACCTTC	CASSLALYGTGTPYTF
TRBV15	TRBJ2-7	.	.	TGTGCCACCAGCAGAGATTACCCCCTACTAGCCTACGAGCAGTACTTC	CATSRDYPLLAYEQYF
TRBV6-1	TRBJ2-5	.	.	TGTGCCAGCAGTGAAGTCCGTGGGGAGACCCAGTACTTC	CASSEVRGETQYF
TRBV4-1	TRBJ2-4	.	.	TGCGCCAGCAGCCAAGATTTGGCGGTGCTGGCCAAAAACATTCAGTACTTC	CASSQDLAVLAKNIQYF
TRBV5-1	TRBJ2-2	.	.	TGCGCCAGCAGCTTGCTCGGAAACACCGGGGAGCTGTTTTTT	CASSLLGNTGELFF
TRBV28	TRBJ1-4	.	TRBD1	TGTGCCAGCAGTAAACCGGGACAGGGGAATGAAAAACTGTTTTTT	CASSKPGQGNEKLFF
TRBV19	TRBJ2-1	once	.	TGTGCCAGTAGTCCTCTTGATATGGACAGCAATGAGCAGTTCTTC	CASSPLDMDSNEQFF
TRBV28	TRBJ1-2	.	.	TGTGCCAGCAGTTTTAACTTAGGACTTGGCTACACCTTC	CASSFNLGLGYTF
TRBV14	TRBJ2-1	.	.	TGTGCCAGCAGCCCCTCGACGGGGGAGCAGTTCTTC	CASSPSTGEQFF
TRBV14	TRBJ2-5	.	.	TGTGCCAGCAGCCCCAGGACAGGAGGGGAGACCCAGTACTTC	CASSPRTGGETQYF
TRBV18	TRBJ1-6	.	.	TGTGCCAGCTCACCAAGTGGGAAGAGCTCCTATAATTCACCCCTCCACTTT	CASSPSGKSSYNSPLHF
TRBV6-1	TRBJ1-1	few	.	TGTGCCAGCAGTGCCTCCGGCGCGACAGCTGAAGCTTTCTTT	CASSASGATAEAFF
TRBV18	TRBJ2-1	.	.	TGTGCCAGCGCCCCCGTGACAGCCTCCTACAATGAGCAGTTCTTC	CASAPVTASYNEQFF
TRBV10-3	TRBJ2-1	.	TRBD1	TGTGCCATCAGTGAGTGGACAGGGAACAATGAGCAGTTCTTC	CAISEWTGNNEQFF
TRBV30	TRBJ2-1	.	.	TGTGCCTGGAGTGTACGAAGCGGAGTGGGCAATGAGCAGTTCTTC	CAWSVRSGVGNEQFF
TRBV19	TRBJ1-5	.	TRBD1	TGTGCCAGTAAGGGGGCCTTCAATCAGCCCCAGCATTTT	CASKGAFNQPQHF
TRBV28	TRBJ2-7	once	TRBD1	TGTGCCAGCTTCGACAGGGGGGACACCTACGAGCAGTACTTC	CASFDRGDTYEQYF
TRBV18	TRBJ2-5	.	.	TGTGCCAGCTCACTACTAGGCCCTGGGAGCCAAGAGACCCAGTACTTC	CASSLLGPGSQETQYF
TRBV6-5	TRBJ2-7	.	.	TGTGCCAGCAGTTACTCGAGTAGGGCAGCCCACGAGCAGTACTTC	CASSYSSRAAHEQYF
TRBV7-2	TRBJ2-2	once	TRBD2	TGTGCCAGCAGCTTCGTGGCGGGAGGGCCTGGCGGGGAGCTGTTTTTT	CASSFVAGGPGGELFF